A selection of T cell receptor beta chains follows, all from one sample in a study of T cells after yellow fever vaccination. TCRdb ran MiXCR on the 5' RACE reads and lists one entry per CDR3 protein. This sample has 230,000 or so distinct CDR3 sequences, with roughly 4% found just once. Sequences were derived from PBMCs, sampled 15 days after the yellow fever booster vaccination. These receptors came from a man younger than 35 who received the YFV17D yellow fever vaccine. CDR3s include the opening cysteine and the closing phenylalanine or tryptophan. A D gene is named only where the DNA matches it firmly. Some rows have no size entry. The others give once, few or many, or a class for an expanded clone.

d_gene | j_gene | abundance | v_gene | CDR3aa | CDR3nt
TRBD1 | TRBJ1-1 | many | TRBV20-1 | CSALGGRNTEAFF | TGCAGTGCGCTAGGGGGCAGGAACACTGAAGCTTTCTTT
NA | TRBJ2-5 | many | TRBV5-1 | CASSFGTNQETQYF | TGCGCCAGCAGCTTCGGGACCAACCAAGAGACCCAGTACTTC
TRBD2 | TRBJ2-4 | many | TRBV20-1 | CSATLRLAGAQLAKNIQYF | TGCAGTGCTACCCTGCGACTAGCGGGGGCCCAACTAGCCAAAAACATTCAGTACTTC
NA | TRBJ2-7 | many | TRBV12-3/TRBV12-4 | CASSLDFRGAPSYEQYF | TGTGCCAGCAGTTTAGATTTCCGGGGGGCTCCTTCCTACGAGCAGTACTTC
NA | TRBJ2-2 | many | TRBV29-1 | CSVVDSSNTGELFF | TGCAGCGTTGTGGACAGCTCTAACACCGGGGAGCTGTTTTTT
NA | TRBJ1-2 | many | TRBV20-1 | CSALVGNYGYTF | TGCAGTGCTCTCGTGGGAAACTATGGCTACACCTTC
TRBD1 | TRBJ1-4 | many | TRBV6-5 | CASSLRIGQGNEKLFF | TGTGCCAGCAGTTTAAGGATAGGACAGGGCAATGAAAAACTGTTTTTT
NA | TRBJ1-1 | few | TRBV7-6 | CASSSSSIGGNTEAFF | TGTGCCAGCAGCTCTAGTAGTATCGGCGGTAACACTGAAGCTTTCTTT
TRBD1 | TRBJ1-2 | many | TRBV12-3/TRBV12-4 | CASSFQGAGGYTF | TGTGCCAGCAGTTTCCAGGGGGCGGGGGGCTACACCTTC
TRBD1 | TRBJ1-2 | NA | TRBV7-9 | CASSFRDRAEGSGYTF | TGTGCCAGCAGCTTCAGAGACAGGGCGGAGGGGTCGGGCTACACCTTC
NA | TRBJ1-6 | NA | TRBV6-6 | CASSPLFALHF | TGTGCCAGCAGTCCGCTGTTTGCCCTCCACTTT
TRBD1 | TRBJ2-4 | many | TRBV7-8 | CASSRDRGNIQYF | TGTGCCAGCAGCCGGGACAGGGGTAACATTCAGTACTTC
TRBD2 | TRBJ2-3 | many | TRBV7-3 | CASSFSGGALDTQYF | TGTGCCAGCAGCTTTAGCGGGGGGGCCTTGGATACGCAGTATTTT
NA | TRBJ2-7 | many | TRBV20-1 | CSARGGQGAYEQYF | TGCAGTGCTAGGGGTGGGCAGGGTGCCTACGAGCAGTACTTC
TRBD1 | TRBJ2-3 | many | TRBV7-7 | CASSSGQGGTDTQYF | TGTGCTAGCAGCTCCGGACAGGGGGGGACAGATACGCAGTATTTT
NA | TRBJ1-1 | many | TRBV11-2 | CASSFGQYYTEAFF | TGTGCCAGCAGCTTCGGACAGTACTACACTGAAGCTTTCTTT
NA | TRBJ1-1 | many | TRBV7-2 | CASSPQQITEAFF | TGTGCCAGCAGCCCACAGCAAATCACTGAAGCTTTCTTT
NA | TRBJ2-5 | few | TRBV10-2 | CASSVLGIQETQYF | TGCGCCAGCAGTGTTCTCGGCATCCAAGAGACCCAGTACTTC
TRBD1 | TRBJ1-1 | many | TRBV20-1 | CSAATTGTGNTEAFF | TGCAGTGCTGCTACTACCGGGACAGGGAACACTGAAGCTTTCTTT
TRBD1 | TRBJ2-7 | many | TRBV11-2 | CASSSGQGSYEQYF | TGTGCCAGCAGCTCCGGACAGGGTTCGTACGAGCAGTACTTC
NA | TRBJ1-1 | many | TRBV7-9 | CASSSRGADTEAFF | TGTGCCAGCAGCTCTCGGGGGGCAGACACTGAAGCTTTCTTT
TRBD1 | TRBJ2-1 | many | TRBV7-3 | CASSPRTGGHYEQFF | TGTGCCAGCAGTCCTAGGACAGGGGGTCACTATGAGCAGTTCTTC